The next 14 T cell receptor beta chains were all read from a single sample in a study of CD8 T cells in ankylosing spondylitis. No antigen has been assigned to these receptors. Study results and limitations: A TCR beta motif of roughly eight highly homologous variants appeared characteristic of ankylosing spondylitis blood.

TCRdb analysed the 5' RACE reads with MiXCR anew, one entry per CDR3 protein. This table holds fewer than 750,000 distinct CDR3 sequences, 15% to 20% found once. Sequenced: blood, either unsorted or a sorted T cell fraction (not recorded which). The receptor set was obtained from a male donor with ankylosing spondylitis.

This clonotype appeared a few times. The chain links TRBV5-1 to TRBJ2-7; 9 bases match TRBD1. Per the germline V gene, CDR1 is SGHRS and CDR2 is YFSETQ. V trimming: 0 bases; J trimming: 4 bases; junction bases outside the gene matches: 8. The CDR3 covers 16 residues. The CDR3 sequence: CASSLGLDRGFYEQYF. For the CDR3, the DNA is TGCGCCAGCAGCTTGGGTCTCGACAGGGGGTTTTACGAGCAGTACTTC.

The rearrangement uses TRBV7-2 and TRBJ2-7; TRBD1 matches at 9 bases. V lost 0 bases and J lost 2; bases outside the gene matches: 5. The CDR3 extends over 16 amino acids. Germline lookup yields CDR1 SGHTA and CDR2 FQGNSA. CDR3 coding DNA: TGTGCCAGCAGCTTAGCCACCGGGACAGGGACCTACGAGCAGTACTTC. Its protein product is CASSLATGTGTYEQYF.

The rearrangement links TRBV30 to TRBJ2-3; D may match TRBD1 or TRBD2 (5 bases each). V shed 3 bases and J shed 2 bases, with 9 bases lying between them. CDR1 is GTSNPN, CDR2 SVGIG, per germline (reference sequence). The CDR3 is 13 amino acids. In nucleotides, the CDR3 is TGTGCCTGGAGCCGGGACCACACAGATACGCAGTATTTT. It translates to CAWSRDHTDTQYF. Combining the CDR3 with reference TRBV30 and TRBJ2-3 gives the whole variable domain SQTIHQWPATLVQPVGSPLSLECTVEGTSNPNLYWYRQAAGRGLQLLFYSVGIGQISSEVPQNLSASRPQDRQFILSSKKLLLSDSGFYLCAWSRDHTDTQYFGPGTRLTVL.

The table lists this clonotype with many counts. CDR3 protein: CASRTSGTDTQYF. The CDR3 region has the DNA TGTGCCAGCAGGACTAGCGGCACAGATACGCAGTATTTT. V usage is TRBV7-3 and J usage is TRBJ2-3; 8 nucleotides align to TRBD2. The CDR3 length is 13 residues. Trimming removed 6 bases from V and 1 base from J; junction bases left unmatched: 0. Per the germline V gene, CDR1 is SGHTA and CDR2 is FQGTGA.

This chain connects TRBV5-1 to TRBJ2-3, with 8 positions matching TRBD2. With 0 bases clipped from V and 2 bases from J, the junction kept 5 bases outside the gene matches. The CDR3 covers 16 residues. CDR1 is SGHRS and CDR2 is YFSETQ in the germline V gene. The CDR3 sequence: CASSLVTGGPTDTQYF. In nucleotides, the CDR3 is TGCGCCAGCAGCTTGGTTACGGGGGGGCCCACAGATACGCAGTATTTT.

The rearrangement uses TRBV7-9 and TRBJ2-1, with 8 bases lining up with TRBD2. Germline V lookup: CDR1 SEHNR, CDR2 FQNEAQ (reference sequence). The length of the CDR3 is 15 residues. With 8 bases clipped from V and 5 bases from J, the junction kept 11 bases outside the gene matches. CDR3 region: CASDLGTSGDNEQFF. The CDR3 DNA follows: TGTGCCAGCGACCTGGGTACTAGCGGAGACAATGAGCAGTTCTTC.

This rearrangement joins TRBV20-1 to TRBJ2-1, with 12 positions matching TRBD2. With 6 bases clipped from V and 8 bases from J, the junction kept 14 bases outside the gene matches. Germline V CDR1 and CDR2: DFQATT, SNEGSKA (reference sequence). There are 16 residues in the CDR3. The CDR3 DNA reads TGCAGTGCAAACGGACTAGCGGGAACTAGGGGTGATGAGCAGTTCTTC. It encodes CSANGLAGTRGDEQFF.

The chain has TRBV4-1 and TRBJ2-3, with TRBD2 identical over 7 bases. Germline lookup yields CDR1 MGHRA and CDR2 YSYEKL. J gave up 4 bases and V 3 bases, and 16 bases lay outside the gene matches. CDR3 length: 18 residues. This chain's CDR3 is CASSQPLAAGASPDTQYF. The CDR3 DNA is TGCGCCAGCAGCCAGCCCCTCGCGGCGGGAGCCTCCCCAGATACGCAGTATTTT.

This clonotype was detected a few times. The V call is TRBV7-9, the J call TRBJ2-3; the D is unclear. The germline V gene encodes CDR1 SEHNR and CDR2 FQNEAQ (reference sequence). The V and J ends lost 4 bases and 2 bases respectively, with 16 bases between them. This CDR3 region has 16 residues. For the CDR3, the DNA is TGTGCCAGCAGCTACACTGGTGACGAAGTCACAGATACGCAGTATTTT. Translation: CASSYTGDEVTDTQYF.

V is TRBV27 and J is TRBJ1-6, with a weak D call TRBD1 (5 bases). Germline V gene lookup returns CDR1 MNHEY and CDR2 SMNVEV (reference sequence). Deletions cut 7 bases from V and 7 bases from J, with 11 bases between. This CDR3 contains 13 residues. The CDR3 loop is CASTAGMNSPLHF. The DNA of the CDR3 is TGTGCCAGCACGGCAGGGATGAATTCACCCCTCCACTTT.

The chain employs TRBV20-1 and TRBJ2-5; 7 bases fit TRBD2. Germline lookup yields CDR1 DFQATT and CDR2 SNEGSKA (reference sequence). V gave up 1 base and J gave up 5 bases; unmatched junction bases: 7. The CDR3 is made up of 14 amino acids. This chain's CDR3 is CSARGREKKETQYF. Here the CDR3 DNA reads TGCAGTGCTAGAGGGCGGGAGAAGAAGGAGACCCAGTACTTC.

The chain recombines TRBV9 with TRBJ2-3; D ambiguous. The germline CDR1 and CDR2 sequences are SGDLS and YYNGEE. The CDR3 consists of 15 residues. Deletions cut 4 bases from V and 2 bases from J, with 14 bases between. Here the CDR3 DNA reads TGTGCCAGCAGCTCCAGAGGTCGTGACACAGATACGCAGTATTTT. Protein sequence: CASSSRGRDTDTQYF.

This chain uses TRBV20-1 with TRBJ1-2, with D unresolved. There are 11 residues in the CDR3. CDR1 and CDR2 (germline): DFQATT, SNEGSKA (reference sequence). The germline V and J ends were trimmed by 6 bases and 4 bases, with 9 bases remaining between them. The CDR3, as DNA: TGCAGTGCCTTCTCGGTCTATGGCTACACCTTC. This sequence encodes CSAFSVYGYTF.

The rearrangement joins TRBV7-9 to TRBJ1-2, with a tentative D call TRBD1 (5 bases). V shed 3 bases and J shed 7 bases, with 18 bases lying between them. This CDR3 spans 15 amino acids. Germline CDR1 SEHNR, CDR2 FQNEAQ (reference sequence). The CDR3 protein is CASSFSGAGVTGYTF. The CDR3 DNA follows: TGTGCCAGCAGCTTCTCCGGGGCGGGGGTGACTGGCTACACCTTC.